Shown below are 25 T cell receptor beta chains from a single sample sequenced in a study of early T cells in non-severe SARS-CoV-2 infection (dated by TCRdb to the early 2020s). Libraries were made using 5' RACE. The sequencing machine was a NextSeq 500. TCRdb trimmed public reads at Q25 via fastp, called clones via MiXCR and kept in-frame beta chains. For every CDR3 protein sequence, its rows merge into one entry that carries the most common genes and DNA. The sample records 70,000 or so distinct CDR3 sequences, around 9.1% of which are singletons. The top ten clonotypes cover 7.6% of the sample. Here the sequenced sample was whole blood, taken at baseline. The receptors derive from an adult who was a healthcare worker with PCR-confirmed SARS-CoV-2 infection or an uninfected control (not recorded which).

This clonotype was seen ten or more times. The chain combines TRBV28 with TRBJ1-1, with TRBD1 matching over 7 bases. CDR1 MDHEN and CDR2 SYDVKM come from the germline V gene. With V trimmed by 7 bases and J by 0 bases, 8 bases remained unmatched. The CDR3 runs to 15 residues. The CDR3 reads CASKATGNMNTEAFF. Here the CDR3 DNA reads TGTGCCAGCAAGGCGACAGGGAACATGAACACTGAAGCTTTCTTT. Combining the CDR3 with reference TRBV28 and TRBJ1-1 gives the whole variable domain DVKVTQSSRYLVKRTGEKVFLECVQDMDHENMFWYRQDPGLGLRLIYFSYDVKMKEKGDIPEGYSVSREKKERFSLILESASTNQTSMYLCASKATGNMNTEAFFGQGTRLTVV.

This chain connects TRBV27 to TRBJ2-3, with D uncertain. The germline gives CDR1 MNHEY, CDR2 SMNVEV (reference sequence). The length of the CDR3 is 13 residues. Trimming shortened V by 3 bases and J by 4 bases, and 8 bases separated the two germline ends. CDR3 coding DNA: TGTGCCAGCAGTTTTTATCAGGCAGATACGCAGTATTTT. Its protein is CASSFYQADTQYF.

The gene calls are TRBV5-1 and TRBJ2-6; TRBD1 matches at 7 bases. V lost 4 bases and J lost 0; bases outside the gene matches: 7. The CDR3 sequence is 17 residues long. Germline V CDR1 and CDR2: SGHRS, YFSETQ. The CDR3 bases are TGCGCCAGCAGCCCATGGACAGGAAGCTCTGGGGCCAACGTCCTGACTTTC. As protein: CASSPWTGSSGANVLTF.

This clonotype was detected a few times. V is TRBV20-1 and J is TRBJ1-4, with 9 positions matching TRBD1. CDR3 length equals 14 residues. With V trimmed by 5 bases and J by 5 bases, 6 bases remained unmatched. Germline V CDR1 and CDR2: DFQATT, SNEGSKA (reference sequence). For the CDR3, the DNA is TGCAGTGCTGGGGGACAGGGTATAAATGAAAAACTGTTTTTT. Its translation: CSAGGQGINEKLFF.

V is TRBV14 and J is TRBJ2-7; D is undetermined. Looked up from germline, CDR1 is SGHDN and CDR2 is FVKESK. The CDR3 contains 16 residues. V dropped 0 bases and J dropped 2 bases, with 14 bases sitting between them. The CDR3 protein is CASSQEAVAGTYEQYF. The CDR3 DNA reads TGTGCCAGCAGCCAAGAGGCAGTAGCCGGAACCTACGAGCAGTACTTC.

As to this clonotype: Just one base apart from a much larger clone, this may be a read error. The genes are TRBV6-2 or TRBV6-3 and TRBJ2-2; D may be TRBD1 (5 bases). With 8 bases removed from V and 5 bases from J, the gap between germline ends came to 18 bases. The CDR3 has 15 amino acids. Germline V lookup: CDR1 MNHEY, CDR2 SVGEGT. CDR3 loop: CASRSRGARTGELFF. The CDR3 DNA sequence: TGTGCCAGCCGTTCAAGGGGCGCTAGGACCGGGGAGCTGTTTTTT.

The J gene is TRBJ2-1, the V gene TRBV6-1; D call uncertain. CDR3 length: 16 residues. The V and J ends lost 1 base and 0 bases respectively, with 10 bases between them. Germline CDR1 and CDR2: MNHNS and SASEGT. This CDR3 reads CASSEDTWSSYNEQFF. CDR3 nucleotide sequence: TGTGCCAGCAGTGAAGACACCTGGAGCTCCTACAATGAGCAGTTCTTC.

The CDR3 region has the DNA TGTGCCAGTAGATCAACAGGGGAGGAGACCCAGTACTTC. It specifies CASRSTGEETQYF. The rearrangement uses TRBV19 and TRBJ2-5; TRBD1 agrees at 7 bases. The germline gives CDR1 LNHDA, CDR2 SQIVND (reference sequence). Trimming removed 6 bases from V and 5 bases from J; junction bases left unmatched: 6. The CDR3 runs 13 residues.

The chain has TRBV2 and TRBJ1-1; no definite D call. The CDR3 has 13 residues. Trimming took off 8 bases at V and 0 bases at J, with 10 bases between the two ends. Germline V gives CDR1 SNHLY, CDR2 FYNNEI. In DNA, the CDR3 is TGTGCCAGCGGCTTCACAATGAACACTGAAGCTTTCTTT. It encodes CASGFTMNTEAFF.

CDR3 sequence: CASSLAGTGTILNTEAFF. The CDR3 DNA follows: TGTGCCAGCAGCTTAGCTGGGACAGGGACAATCTTGAACACTGAAGCTTTCTTT. The chain uses TRBV7-6 and TRBJ1-1; 9 bases agree with TRBD1. J was trimmed by 0 bases and V by 0 bases; bases with no gene match: 8. CDR1 and CDR2 from the germline V gene are SGHVS and FNYEAQ. The CDR3 runs 18 residues. Supplemented by reference TRBV7-6 and TRBJ1-1, the full variable domain reads GAGVSQSPRYKVTKRGQDVALRCDPISGHVSLYWYRQALGQGPEFLTYFNYEAQQDKSGLPNDRFSAERPEGSISTLTIQRTEQRDSAMYRCASSLAGTGTILNTEAFFGQGTRLTVV.

This clonotype was recorded at least ten times. The chain joins TRBV4-1 to TRBJ2-7, with D possibly matching TRBD1 (6 bases). The V and J ends lost 0 bases and 7 bases respectively, with 16 bases between them. The CDR3 has 15 amino acids. Germline loops: CDR1 MGHRA, CDR2 YSYEKL. CDR3 region: CASSQDRLGAEEQYF. The CDR3 DNA reads TGCGCCAGCAGCCAAGACCGTCTGGGGGCAGAAGAGCAGTACTTC.

This clonotype was counted between two and nine times. V usage is TRBV6-5 and J usage is TRBJ2-1; maybe TRBD1 (5 bases). Per germline, CDR1 MNHEY and CDR2 SVGAGI. V was pared by 0 bases and J by 0 bases, with 12 bases between. The CDR3 length is 17 residues. This CDR3 is CASSYSGQTSSYNEQFF. The CDR3 DNA reads as TGTGCCAGCAGTTACTCGGGGCAGACGAGCTCCTACAATGAGCAGTTCTTC.

The rearrangement links TRBV6-1 to TRBJ1-2; perhaps TRBD1 as D (5 bases). V was clipped by 1 base and J by 8 bases, with 14 bases between them. CDR1 and CDR2 from the germline V gene are MNHNS and SASEGT. The CDR3 spans 14 residues. DNA of the CDR3: TGTGCCAGCAGTGAAGGGAGGCAGGGAGGCGGCTACACCTTC. Encoded protein: CASSEGRQGGGYTF.

The chain has TRBV2 and TRBJ2-2, with 9 nucleotides matching TRBD2. CDR3 size: 15 residues. Germline CDR1 is SNHLY and CDR2 is FYNNEI. Trimming took 4 bases from V and 7 from J; bases not matched to a gene: 7. CDR3 sequence (DNA): TGTGCCAGCAGTGCAACGGGACTAGCCAGCGGGGAGCTGTTTTTT. It codes for CASSATGLASGELFF.

This clonotype was observed a handful of times. The chain's CDR3 is CASRDPGPSDTGELFF. CDR3 bases: TGTGCCAGTAGGGATCCAGGGCCCTCTGACACCGGGGAGCTGTTTTTT. V is TRBV19 and J is TRBJ2-2, with D possibly TRBD1 on 5 matching bases. The germline V and J ends were trimmed by 6 bases and 3 bases, with 17 bases remaining between them. The germline CDR1 and CDR2 sequences are LNHDA and SQIVND (reference sequence). CDR3 size: 16 residues.

This clonotype has ten or more counts. The gene calls are TRBV12-3 or TRBV12-4 and TRBJ2-1, with 9 bases aligning to TRBD2. This CDR3 spans 14 amino acids. J gave up 3 bases and V 5 bases, and 2 bases lay outside the gene matches. CDR3 nucleotides: TGTGCCAGCAGTGCTAGCGGGGACTACAATGAGCAGTTCTTC. This sequence encodes CASSASGDYNEQFF.

The genes are TRBV5-6 and TRBJ1-2; perhaps TRBD1 as D (6 bases). The CDR3 covers 14 residues. Trimming left V 0 bases short and J 2 bases short, with 8 bases between. The germline gives CDR1 SGHDT, CDR2 YYEEEE. CDR3 protein: CASSLDTGNYGYTF. In nucleotides, the CDR3 is TGTGCCAGCAGCTTGGATACAGGGAACTATGGCTACACCTTC.

This clonotype was observed a few times. The chain uses TRBV9 and TRBJ2-1; D is uncertain. V lost 4 bases and J lost 0, with 11 bases in between. Germline V gene lookup returns CDR1 SGDLS and CDR2 YYNGEE. The CDR3 contains 15 residues. Here the CDR3 reads CASSPGPSSYNEQFF. The CDR3 region has the DNA TGTGCCAGCAGCCCTGGGCCCAGCTCCTACAATGAGCAGTTCTTC.

This chain uses TRBV5-1 with TRBJ1-1; D not certain. Germline V gene sequence: CDR1 SGHRS, CDR2 YFSETQ. V was pared by 3 bases and J by 1 base, with 7 bases between. The CDR3 is 13 amino acids. Here the CDR3 reads CASSYGENTEAFF. The CDR3 DNA reads TGCGCCAGCAGCTATGGAGAGAACACTGAAGCTTTCTTT.

A few counts support this clonotype. The chain couples TRBV7-3 to TRBJ1-2, with D hard to call. Germline V gene lookup returns CDR1 SGHTA and CDR2 FQGTGA. Trimming took 0 bases from V and 4 from J, leaving 12 bases between them. The CDR3 totals 15 residues. The CDR3 sequence is CASSLTPGPSYGYTF. As DNA, the CDR3 is TGTGCCAGCAGCTTAACCCCCGGACCCAGCTATGGCTACACCTTC. Together with reference TRBV7-3 and TRBJ1-2, the CDR3 gives the full variable domain: GAGVSQTPSNKVTEKGKYVELRCDPISGHTALYWYRQSLGQGPEFLIYFQGTGAADDSGLPNDRFFAVRPEGSVSTLKIQRTERGDSAVYLCASSLTPGPSYGYTFGSGTRLTVV.

V gene TRBV14 combines with J gene TRBJ2-2; D not certain. Germline-derived CDR1 and CDR2 are SGHDN and FVKESK. Trimming pared 1 base from V and 2 bases from J, leaving 2 bases between. The CDR3 extends over 13 amino acids. In nucleotides, the CDR3 is TGTGCCAGCAGCCAAGTAAACACCGGGGAGCTGTTTTTT. This translates into CASSQVNTGELFF.

The genes are TRBV6-5 and TRBJ2-1; D gene unclear. The length of the CDR3 is 13 residues. The germline V gene has CDR1 MNHEY and CDR2 SVGAGI. V dropped 6 bases and J dropped 4 bases, with 10 bases sitting between them. The CDR3 DNA follows: TGTGCCAGCAGACCGGTTGGTTACAATGAGCAGTTCTTC. This sequence encodes CASRPVGYNEQFF.

This clonotype was seen a handful of times. The gene calls are TRBV7-2 and TRBJ1-6; D not certain. The germline V gene has CDR1 SGHTA and CDR2 FQGNSA. This CDR3 has 16 residues. Trimming stripped 1 base from V and 3 bases from J, with 10 bases between. The CDR3 spells CASSLDSTIYNSPLHF. The DNA of the CDR3 is TGTGCCAGCAGCTTAGACAGCACTATCTATAATTCACCCCTCCACTTT.

This clonotype came up many times. The chain employs TRBV6-1 and TRBJ1-5; possibly TRBD1 for D (5 bases). Germline V lookup: CDR1 MNHNS, CDR2 SASEGT. Trimming took 3 bases from V and 6 from J, leaving 12 bases between them. This CDR3 has 14 amino acids. For the CDR3, the DNA is TGTGCCAGCAGTGATCGGGGGGAAGCTCAGCCCCAGCATTTT. This encodes CASSDRGEAQPQHF.

The rearrangement links TRBV20-1 to TRBJ2-2; 8 bases are a match to TRBD2. The CDR3 length is 14 residues. Germline CDR1 and CDR2: DFQATT and SNEGSKA (reference sequence). The V segment lost 6 bases and the J segment 2 bases; nucleotides outside the gene matches: 5. The CDR3 sequence is CSASGGANTGELFF. The DNA for the CDR3 is TGCAGTGCCTCCGGGGGGGCAAACACCGGGGAGCTGTTTTTT.